The T cell receptor beta chain described here comes from a study of CXCR3-negative and CXCR3-positive naive CD8 T cells. About the study: A total of around 140 million TRB reads was generated, with about 1.5 +/- 0.3 million per library. Whole-study results and caveats: Sequencing showed both naive subsets with comparably high diversity, and memory CD8+ cells much lower.

As to this clonotype: Its antigen remains unidentified.

The method, 5' RACE with UMI labels, was used to prepare the TRB cDNA libraries. TCRdb reprocessed the 5' RACE reads, keeping one entry per CDR3 protein, no DNA. Its table records 56,000 or so distinct CDR3 sequences. The sequencing sample was made of memory CD8+ T cells from blood. The receptor's source is a human donor in good health. Some clones in this sample may be carry-over from other donors' samples.

The CDR3 here is CASRSGTATYNEQFF. This chain links TRBV27 with TRBJ2-1; TCRdb names TRBD1, which stays unverified in the absence of DNA. CDR1 is MNHEY and CDR2 is SMNVEV in the germline V gene (reference sequence). The CDR3 covers 15 residues.